This T cell receptor (beta chain) came from a study of cytomegalovirus exposure and HLA in healthy donors. In regard to this clone: Its cognate antigen is unknown.

PCR involved 60 Vbeta and 13 Jbeta primers. Generated by immunoSEQ multiplex PCR, the TCRdb table keeps only in-frame clones and is missing some. The table shows over 20,000 clones, with about four fifths occurring only once. The CDR3 has 15 residues. The V gene's germline CDR1 is SGDLS and CDR2 YYNGEE. J lost 4 bases, V lost 0 bases, and 4 bases had no gene match. Study observations and caveats: Highest at DRB1 and lowest at HLA-C, TCR association rates differed among HLA loci in a later analysis. Reportedly, TCR beta sequences accurately predicted HLA-A and HLA-B alleles in most subjects. TCR beta V- and J-gene trimming, according to a later analysis, was linked to a missense DCLRE1C variant.

Sequencing was performed on PBMCs. This clonotype originated in a male donor in good health and CMV-seronegative. The chain employs TRBV9 and TRBJ1-2, with TRBD1 matching 9 bases. The CDR3, as DNA: TGTGCCAGCAGCGTAGACAGGGGGCAGGGCTATGGCTACACCTTC. This sequence encodes CASSVDRGQGYGYTF.